Listed here are 6 T cell receptor beta chains from one sample, sequenced in a study of T cell responses to AZD1222 COVID-19 vaccine. The protocol was immunoSEQ multiplex PCR, while the TCRdb copy is restricted to in-frame clones and leaves out a portion. Of roughly 180,000 clones in the sample, roughly 92% were seen once. This sample comprised peripheral blood, obtained 28 days after the second AZD1222 dose. The receptor set was obtained from an adult who received the AZD1222 COVID-19 vaccine.

This sequence joins TRBV5-1 and TRBJ2-7; D remains unclear. The CDR3 length is 16 residues. Germline V gene data show CDR1 as SGHRS and CDR2 as YFSETQ. V lost 1 base and J 2 bases, leaving 16 bases between the germline ends. The CDR3 DNA is TGCGCCAGCAGCTTGAGAGACGGAACCGATACCTACGAGCAGTACTTC. Protein: CASSLRDGTDTYEQYF.

J is TRBJ1-5 and V is TRBV27, with a tentative D call TRBD1 (5 bases). The V end was cut by 2 bases, the J end by 0 bases, with 8 bases between. There are 15 residues in the CDR3. Germline V gene lookup returns CDR1 MNHEY and CDR2 SMNVEV (reference sequence). The CDR3 loop is CASSLGGYSNQPQHF. The CDR3 coding sequence is TGTGCCAGCAGTTTAGGGGGATATAGCAATCAGCCCCAGCATTTT.

In DNA, the CDR3 is TGCGCCAGCAGCCAAGATTTAGCACGCCGACAGTTCTTC. Amino acid sequence: CASSQDLARRQFF. The rearrangement joins TRBV4-3 to TRBJ2-1; D remains ambiguous. Germline CDR1 reads LGHNA; CDR2 reads YSLEER. With 0 bases removed from V and 13 bases from J, the gap between germline ends came to 13 bases. This CDR3 spans 13 amino acids.

The table lists this clone with a few counts. The chain couples TRBV19 to TRBJ1-3, with no clear D. The germline V gene encodes CDR1 LNHDA and CDR2 SQIVND (reference sequence). Trimming removed 3 bases from V and 1 base from J, with 7 bases in between. This CDR3 region has 14 residues. The CDR3 DNA is TGTGCCAGTAGTATCCCGGGGTCTGGAAACACCATATATTTT. The encoded protein is CASSIPGSGNTIYF.

This chain joins TRBV5-1 and TRBJ2-3, with 7 bases matching TRBD1. Germline V gene sequence: CDR1 SGHRS, CDR2 YFSETQ. This CDR3 spans 14 amino acids. V shed 4 bases and J 4 bases; nucleotides not matched to a gene: 6. DNA of the CDR3: TGCGCCAGCAGCACGAGACAGGGTCCAGATACGCAGTATTTT. Residues: CASSTRQGPDTQYF.

V and J are TRBV6-5 and TRBJ1-6, with 8 bases that match TRBD1. This CDR3 comprises 15 residues. The germline V gene has CDR1 MNHEY and CDR2 SVGAGI. The trim removed 0 bases at V and 7 bases at J, leaving 2 bases unmatched. The CDR3 is CASSYSTGANSPLHF. The CDR3, as DNA: TGTGCCAGCAGTTACTCGACAGGGGCAAATTCACCCCTCCACTTT.